Listed here is a single TCR beta chain. Antigen specificity is unknown. The sample belongs to a study of blood T cells in healthy people across ages. Study-wide results and limits: Underestimates were what the diversity estimates from one million T cells were considered to be.

For the second PCR, which ran for roughly 7 to 11 cycles, a sample-barcoded 5' primer and a J-beta primer mix were used. Every cDNA molecule bore a tag from a template-switch adaptor containing 12 random nucleotides. One entry per CDR3 protein results from TCRdb running MiXCR on the 5' RACE reads. The sample records just under 750,000 distinct CDR3 sequences, 22% being singletons. The CDR3 covers 14 residues. The germline gives CDR1 SGHTA, CDR2 FQGNSA. The V gene lost 0 bases and the J gene lost 8 bases, with 11 bases spanning the gap. Ten milliliters of peripheral blood were drawn from each donor. Total RNA, at least 5 micrograms per sample, was extracted from PBMCs.

The sequencing sample was made of blood. The receptor was derived from a man in his 70s in good health. The V gene is TRBV7-2, the J gene TRBJ2-1; D may be TRBD1 or TRBD2 (5 bases each). CDR3 coding DNA: TGTGCCAGCAGCTTAGCCTGGGGGAACGATGAGCAGTTCTTC. Translating gives CASSLAWGNDEQFF.